Listed below are T cell receptor beta chains from one sample, sequenced in a study of blood T cells in healthy people across ages. TCRdb re-called the 5' RACE reads through MiXCR, storing one row per CDR3 protein. The table records around 2 million distinct CDR3 sequences, approximately 39% of them present only once. Sequencing used blood. These receptors were taken from a human donor in good health. Both conserved end residues are part of each CDR3. A D gene is named only where the DNA matches it firmly. Size tells how often a clone was seen (once, few, many) or the class of an expanded clone, and some rows leave it out.

cdr3_nt cdr3_aa clone_size j_call v_call d_call
TGTGCCAGCAGCGTAGAGCCCGGTAGCGGGGCGCTGGGTGAGCAGTTCTTC CASSVEPGSGALGEQFF few TRBJ2-1 TRBV9 TRBD2
TGTGCCAGCAGCTCCCGAAGCTGGGGCGAGGCTGAAGCTTTCTTT CASSSRSWGEAEAFF . TRBJ1-1 TRBV7-2 .
TGCAGTGCTAGAGGGAGCCCCGGGGACCCCCAGTACTTC CSARGSPGDPQYF . TRBJ2-4 TRBV20-1 .
TGTGCCACCAGCCCCAGGACGGTCACGAACACCGGGGAGCTGTTTTTT CATSPRTVTNTGELFF . TRBJ2-2 TRBV15 .
TGTGCCAGCAGTGGAAGAGCGGGGAGCACAGATACGCAGTATTTT CASSGRAGSTDTQYF . TRBJ2-3 TRBV6-1 TRBD2
TGTGCCAGCAGCTTATCTGGGTACCAAGAGACCCAGTACTTC CASSLSGYQETQYF many TRBJ2-5 TRBV7-2 .
TGCAGTGCACCGGACAGGGGAAACTCCTACGAGCAGTACTTC CSAPDRGNSYEQYF . TRBJ2-7 TRBV20-1 TRBD1
TGTGCCAGCAGTTCTACAGGGATCCACGAGCAGTACTTC CASSSTGIHEQYF . TRBJ2-7 TRBV12-3/TRBV12-4 .
TGTGCCAGCAGCTTTAGCGGGGGCCATTACAATGAGCAGTTCTTC CASSFSGGHYNEQFF . TRBJ2-1 TRBV7-2 TRBD2
TGTGCCAGCAGCCAAAAACCCGGGGCGGGCAATGGCTACACCTTC CASSQKPGAGNGYTF few TRBJ1-2 TRBV12-3/TRBV12-4 .
TGTGCCAACAGTCCCAGCTCCGGGACAGGGGGCGTGTACGAGCAGTACTTC CANSPSSGTGGVYEQYF . TRBJ2-7 TRBV6-1 TRBD1
TGTGCCACCAGTGACCCAGCCGGGGAGGACTACTATGGCTACACCTTC CATSDPAGEDYYGYTF . TRBJ1-2 TRBV24-1 .
TGTGCCAGCAGTAGACAGAACGCCGTGGGAGAGCAGTACTTC CASSRQNAVGEQYF few TRBJ2-4 TRBV12-3/TRBV12-4 .
TGTGCCAGCAGAGACAGGGTCGTCGACGAGCAGTACTTC CASRDRVVDEQYF few TRBJ2-7 TRBV5-6 TRBD1
TGTGCCAGCAGTCCCGGACTAGCGGGGCGCACAGATACGCAGTATTTT CASSPGLAGRTDTQYF . TRBJ2-3 TRBV7-2 TRBD2
TGTGCCAGCAGAGACAGACAGGGGGCTAATGGAAACACCATATATTTT CASRDRQGANGNTIYF . TRBJ1-3 TRBV7-9 TRBD1
TGTGCCAGCAGTGAAGCGACAGGGGGCTCCTACGAGCAGTACTTC CASSEATGGSYEQYF many TRBJ2-7 TRBV6-1 TRBD1
TGTGCCAGCAGCCCCCAGTCCTTCTATGGCTACACCTTC CASSPQSFYGYTF . TRBJ1-2 TRBV9 .
TGTGCCAGCAGCTTAACACAGAATGTTAACGAGCAGTACTTC CASSLTQNVNEQYF . TRBJ2-7 TRBV7-9 .
TGTGCCAGCAGCGTAGGTCCCCTGGCGATGTCTGGGGCCAACGTCCTGACTTTC CASSVGPLAMSGANVLTF . TRBJ2-6 TRBV9 .
TGTGCCAGCAGCCAAAACCGAGCGGGGGCACAGTACAATGAGCAGTTCTTC CASSQNRAGAQYNEQFF . TRBJ2-1 TRBV12-3/TRBV12-4 TRBD2
TGTGCCAGCAGAGACTCGACAGGCGGTTTACCCCTCCACTTT CASRDSTGGLPLHF . TRBJ1-6 TRBV28 .
TGTGCCAGCAGTTATTGGGCAGGGGGCGATGAAGCTTTCTTT CASSYWAGGDEAFF . TRBJ1-1 TRBV6-5 TRBD1
TGCAGCGTCGATGACGCCTTTTGGGATGAGCAGTTCTTC CSVDDAFWDEQFF . TRBJ2-1 TRBV29-1 .